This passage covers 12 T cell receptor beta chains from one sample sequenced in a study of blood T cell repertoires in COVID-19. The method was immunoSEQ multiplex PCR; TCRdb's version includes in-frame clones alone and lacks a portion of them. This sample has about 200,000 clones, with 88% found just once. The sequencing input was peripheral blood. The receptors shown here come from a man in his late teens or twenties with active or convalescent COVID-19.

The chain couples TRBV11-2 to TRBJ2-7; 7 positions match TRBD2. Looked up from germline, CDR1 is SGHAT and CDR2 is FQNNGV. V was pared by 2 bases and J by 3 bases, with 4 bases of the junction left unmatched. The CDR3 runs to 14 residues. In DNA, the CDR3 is TGTGCCAGCAGCTTATTAAGCGGGAACTACGAGCAGTACTTC. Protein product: CASSLLSGNYEQYF.

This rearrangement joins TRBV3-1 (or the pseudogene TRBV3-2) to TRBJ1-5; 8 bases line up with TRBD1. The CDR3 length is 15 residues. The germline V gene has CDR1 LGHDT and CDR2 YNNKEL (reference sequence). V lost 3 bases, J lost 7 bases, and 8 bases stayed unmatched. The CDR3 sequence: CASSQGPGDRQPQHF. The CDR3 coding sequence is TGTGCCAGCAGCCAGGGACCGGGGGACAGGCAGCCCCAGCATTTT.

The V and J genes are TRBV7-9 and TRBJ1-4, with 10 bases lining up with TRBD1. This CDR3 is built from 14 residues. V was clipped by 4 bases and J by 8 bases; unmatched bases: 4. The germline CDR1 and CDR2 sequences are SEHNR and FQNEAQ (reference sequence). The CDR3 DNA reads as TGTGCCAGCAGCTGGGACAGGGGTATAGAAAAACTGTTTTTT. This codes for CASSWDRGIEKLFF.

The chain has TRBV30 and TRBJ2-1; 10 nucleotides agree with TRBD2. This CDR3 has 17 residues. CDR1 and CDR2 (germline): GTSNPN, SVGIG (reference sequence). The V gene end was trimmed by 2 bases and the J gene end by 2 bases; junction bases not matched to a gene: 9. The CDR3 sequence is CAWSFTILAGAYNEQFF. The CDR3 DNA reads TGTGCCTGGAGTTTCACCATCCTAGCGGGAGCCTACAATGAGCAGTTCTTC.

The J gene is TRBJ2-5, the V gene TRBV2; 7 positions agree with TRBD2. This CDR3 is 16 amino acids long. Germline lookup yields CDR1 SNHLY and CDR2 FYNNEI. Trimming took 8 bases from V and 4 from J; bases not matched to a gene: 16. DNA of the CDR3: TGTGCCAGCCGCAATAGCCGGGCGGGGGAGGGAGAGACCCAGTACTTC. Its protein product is CASRNSRAGEGETQYF.

CDR3 sequence: CASSLAGTTDTQYF. CDR3 sequence (DNA): TGTGCCAGCAGCTTAGCGGGGACTACAGATACGCAGTATTTT. The V and J genes are TRBV5-6 and TRBJ2-3; 7 bases are shared with TRBD2. The junction had 3 bases not matched to a gene; V was cut back by 2 bases and J by 3 bases. Germline V gene lookup returns CDR1 SGHDT and CDR2 YYEEEE. There are 14 residues in the CDR3.

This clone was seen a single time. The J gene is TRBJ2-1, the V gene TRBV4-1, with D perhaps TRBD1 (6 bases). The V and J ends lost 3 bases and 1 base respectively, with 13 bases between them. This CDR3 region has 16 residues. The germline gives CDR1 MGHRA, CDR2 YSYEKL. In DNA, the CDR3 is TGCGCCAGCAGCCATCGACAGGAAGGATCCTACAATGAGCAGTTCTTC. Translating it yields CASSHRQEGSYNEQFF.

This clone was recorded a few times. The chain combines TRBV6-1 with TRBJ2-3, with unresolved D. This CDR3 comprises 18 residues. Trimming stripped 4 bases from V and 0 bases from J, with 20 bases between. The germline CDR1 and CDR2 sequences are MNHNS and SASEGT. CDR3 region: CASSGSSGFYSSTDTQYF. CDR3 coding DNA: TGTGCCAGCAGTGGTTCTTCAGGTTTCTATTCTAGCACAGATACGCAGTATTTT.

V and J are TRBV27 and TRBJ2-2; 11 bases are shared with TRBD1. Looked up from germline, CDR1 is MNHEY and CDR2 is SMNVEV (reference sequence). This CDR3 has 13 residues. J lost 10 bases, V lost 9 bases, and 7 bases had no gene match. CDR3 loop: CASRRTGGLELFF. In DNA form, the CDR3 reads TGTGCCAGTCGGCGGACAGGGGGCTTGGAGCTGTTTTTT.

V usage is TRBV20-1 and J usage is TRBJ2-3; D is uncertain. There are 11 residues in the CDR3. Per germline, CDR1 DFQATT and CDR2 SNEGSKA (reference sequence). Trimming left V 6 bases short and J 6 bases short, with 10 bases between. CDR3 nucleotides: TGCAGTGCCGCCCCCGGGGATACGCAGTATTTT. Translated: CSAAPGDTQYF.

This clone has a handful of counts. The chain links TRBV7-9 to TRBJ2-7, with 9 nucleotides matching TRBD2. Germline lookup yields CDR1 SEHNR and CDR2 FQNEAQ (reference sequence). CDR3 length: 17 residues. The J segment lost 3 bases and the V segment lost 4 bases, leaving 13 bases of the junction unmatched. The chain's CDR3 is CASSSSAGGHKSYEQYF. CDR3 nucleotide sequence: TGTGCCAGCAGCTCCTCAGCGGGAGGACACAAAAGCTACGAGCAGTACTTC.

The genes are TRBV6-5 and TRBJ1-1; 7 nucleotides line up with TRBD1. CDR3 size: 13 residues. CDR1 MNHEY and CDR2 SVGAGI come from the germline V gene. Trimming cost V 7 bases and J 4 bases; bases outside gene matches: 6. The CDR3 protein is CASMMKGATEAFF. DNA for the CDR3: TGTGCCAGCATGATGAAGGGGGCCACTGAAGCTTTCTTT.